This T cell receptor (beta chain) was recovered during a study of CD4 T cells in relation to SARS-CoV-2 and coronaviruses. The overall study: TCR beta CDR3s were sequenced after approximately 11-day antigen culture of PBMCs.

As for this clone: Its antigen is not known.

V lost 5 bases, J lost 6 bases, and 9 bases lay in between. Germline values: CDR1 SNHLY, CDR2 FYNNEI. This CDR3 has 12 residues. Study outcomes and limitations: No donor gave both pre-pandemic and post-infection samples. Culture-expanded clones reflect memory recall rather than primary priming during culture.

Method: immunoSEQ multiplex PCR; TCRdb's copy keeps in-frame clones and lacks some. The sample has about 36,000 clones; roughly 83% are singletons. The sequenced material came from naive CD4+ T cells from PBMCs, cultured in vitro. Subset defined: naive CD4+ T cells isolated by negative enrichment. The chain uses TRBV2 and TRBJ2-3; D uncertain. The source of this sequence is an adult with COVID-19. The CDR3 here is CASSKMVDTQYF. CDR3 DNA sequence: TGTGCCAGCAGTAAAATGGTCGATACGCAGTATTTT.